This T cell receptor beta chain was recorded in a study of human thymus T cells. Study-wide results and limits: Among thymic and blood repertoires, usage of V and J genes appeared biased. A high degree of thymic repertoire overlap among unrelated individuals was reported in related research.

In its sample, this clone was seen a few times. Its specificity is unknown. During corrective heart surgery, resections were taken, and the thymus tissue came from them. It was healthy Finnish infants having corrective surgery for congenital heart defects who were the donors. Germline CDR1 is MGHDK and CDR2 is SYGVNS. Trimming took 4 bases from V and 3 from J, leaving 15 bases between them. CDR3 length equals 15 residues. Assay used: immunoSEQ multiplex PCR; TCRdb lists only in-frame clones, some missing. The sample shows tens of thousands of clones, 95% of them seen only once. The receptor was derived from a girl less than two years old with a congenital heart defect but otherwise immunologically healthy. This chain links TRBV25-1 with TRBJ1-1; D gene unclear. Sequencing was performed on thymus tissue. The CDR3 loop reads CASSGQKAKDTEAFF. The DNA for the CDR3 is TGTGCCAGCAGTGGGCAGAAGGCAAAGGACACTGAAGCTTTCTTT.